This T cell receptor beta chain was recovered during a study of early T cells in non-severe SARS-CoV-2 infection. J was trimmed by 2 bases and V by 8 bases; bases with no gene match: 5. The CDR3 is 15 residues long. Germline V lookup: CDR1 SNHLY, CDR2 FYNNEI. This clonotype came up many times. TCRdb independently ran MiXCR on the 5' RACE reads; one entry per CDR3 protein. The data show some 70,000 distinct CDR3 sequences, 4.9% seen once. The receptor was derived from an adult who was a healthcare worker with PCR-confirmed SARS-CoV-2 infection or an uninfected control (not recorded which). The rearrangement links TRBV2 to TRBJ2-2; 10 bases match TRBD2. The sequenced sample consisted of whole blood. CDR3 loop: CASRRLAGNTGELFF. The CDR3 region has the DNA TGTGCCAGCCGCCGACTAGCGGGTAACACCGGGGAGCTGTTTTTT.